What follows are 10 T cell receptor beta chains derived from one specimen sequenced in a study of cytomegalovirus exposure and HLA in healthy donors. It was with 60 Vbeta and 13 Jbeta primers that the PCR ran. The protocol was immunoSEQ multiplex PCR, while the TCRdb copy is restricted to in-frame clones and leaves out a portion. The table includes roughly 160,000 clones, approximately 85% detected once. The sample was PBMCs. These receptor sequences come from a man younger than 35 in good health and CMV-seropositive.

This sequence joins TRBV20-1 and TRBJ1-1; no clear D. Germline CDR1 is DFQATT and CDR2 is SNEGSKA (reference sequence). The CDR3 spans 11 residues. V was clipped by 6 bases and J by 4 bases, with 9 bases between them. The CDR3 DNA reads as TGCAGTGCCCGGAGGAGCACTGAAGCTTTCTTT. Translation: CSARRSTEAFF.

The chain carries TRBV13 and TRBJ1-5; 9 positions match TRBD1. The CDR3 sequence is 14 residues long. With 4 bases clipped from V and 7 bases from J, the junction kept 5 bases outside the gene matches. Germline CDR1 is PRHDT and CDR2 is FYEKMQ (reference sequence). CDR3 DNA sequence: TGTGCCAGCAGCTCTGGACAGGGGCAACAGCCCCAGCATTTT. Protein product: CASSSGQGQQPQHF.

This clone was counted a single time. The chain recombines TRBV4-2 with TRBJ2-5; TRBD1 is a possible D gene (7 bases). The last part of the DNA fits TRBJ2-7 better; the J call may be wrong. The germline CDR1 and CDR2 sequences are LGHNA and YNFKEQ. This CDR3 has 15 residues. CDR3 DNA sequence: TGTGCCAGCAGCCCAGGGGGAGGACTCCTCTACGAGCAGTACTTC. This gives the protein CASSPGGGLLYEQYF.

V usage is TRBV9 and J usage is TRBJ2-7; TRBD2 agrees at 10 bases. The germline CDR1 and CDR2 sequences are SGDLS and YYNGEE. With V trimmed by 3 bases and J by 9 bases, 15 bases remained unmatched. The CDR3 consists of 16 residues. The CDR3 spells CASSAGASGGTSGQYF. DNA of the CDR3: TGTGCCAGCAGCGCAGGGGCTAGCGGGGGAACCTCGGGGCAGTACTTC.

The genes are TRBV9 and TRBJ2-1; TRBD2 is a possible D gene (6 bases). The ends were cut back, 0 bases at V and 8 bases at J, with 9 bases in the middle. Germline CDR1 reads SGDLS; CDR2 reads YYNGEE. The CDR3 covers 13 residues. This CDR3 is CASSVGRGYEQFF. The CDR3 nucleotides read TGTGCCAGCAGCGTAGGGCGGGGCTATGAGCAGTTCTTC. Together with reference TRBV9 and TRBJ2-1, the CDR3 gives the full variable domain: DSGVTQTPKHLITATGQRVTLRCSPRSGDLSVYWYQQSLDQGLQFLIQYYNGEERAKGNILERFSAQQFPDLHSELNLSSLELGDSALYFCASSVGRGYEQFFGPGTRLTVL.

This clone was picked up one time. CDR3 amino acids: CAWRVRGTGELFF. The CDR3 DNA follows: TGTGCCTGGCGCGTAAGGGGTACCGGGGAGCTGTTTTTT. The chain carries TRBV30 and TRBJ2-2; D is possibly TRBD1 (5 bases). Germline-derived CDR1 and CDR2 are GTSNPN and SVGIG (reference sequence). The CDR3 contains 13 residues. V lost 5 bases, J lost 5 bases, and 12 bases lay in between.

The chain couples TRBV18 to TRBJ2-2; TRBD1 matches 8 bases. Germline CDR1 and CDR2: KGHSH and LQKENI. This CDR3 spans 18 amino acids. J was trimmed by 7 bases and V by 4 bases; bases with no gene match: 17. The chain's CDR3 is CASSLPTGVTENRGELFF. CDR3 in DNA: TGTGCCAGCTCACTGCCGACAGGGGTCACGGAAAACCGCGGGGAGCTGTTTTTT.

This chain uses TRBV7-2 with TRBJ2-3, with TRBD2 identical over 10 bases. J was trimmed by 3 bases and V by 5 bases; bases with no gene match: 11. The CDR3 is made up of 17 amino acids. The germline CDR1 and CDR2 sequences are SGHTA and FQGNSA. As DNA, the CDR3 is TGTGCCAGCAGCCCCGACGTGGAGCGGGGGGGGACAGATACGCAGTATTTT. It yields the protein CASSPDVERGGTDTQYF.

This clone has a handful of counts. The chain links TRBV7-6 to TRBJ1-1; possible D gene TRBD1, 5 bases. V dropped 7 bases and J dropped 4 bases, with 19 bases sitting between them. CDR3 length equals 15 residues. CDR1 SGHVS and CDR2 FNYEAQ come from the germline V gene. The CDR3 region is CASTSGDGSGTEAFF. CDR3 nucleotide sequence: TGTGCCAGCACCAGCGGGGACGGCTCCGGCACTGAAGCTTTCTTT.

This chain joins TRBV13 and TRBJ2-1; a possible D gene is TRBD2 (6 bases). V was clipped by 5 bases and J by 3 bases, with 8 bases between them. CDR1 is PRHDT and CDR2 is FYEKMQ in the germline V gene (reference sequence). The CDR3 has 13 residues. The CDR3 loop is CASSPDYYNEQFF. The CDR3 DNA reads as TGTGCCAGCAGCCCGGACTACTACAATGAGCAGTTCTTC.